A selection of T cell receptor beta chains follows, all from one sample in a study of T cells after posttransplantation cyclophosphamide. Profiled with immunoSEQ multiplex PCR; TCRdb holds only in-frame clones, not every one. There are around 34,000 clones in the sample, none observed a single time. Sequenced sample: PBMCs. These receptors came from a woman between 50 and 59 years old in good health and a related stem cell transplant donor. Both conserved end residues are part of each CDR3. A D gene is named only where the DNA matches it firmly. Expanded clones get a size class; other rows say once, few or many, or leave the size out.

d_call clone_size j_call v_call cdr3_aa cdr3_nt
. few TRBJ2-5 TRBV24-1 CATSDLAARETQYF TGTGCCACCAGTGATTTGGCCGCGAGAGAGACCCAGTACTTC
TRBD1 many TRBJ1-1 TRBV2 CASKGARDTEAFF TGTGCCAGCAAGGGGGCGCGGGACACTGAAGCTTTCTTT
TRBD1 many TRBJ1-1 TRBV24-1 CATSDPDRGRGTEAFF TGTGCCACCAGTGATCCCGACAGGGGGCGCGGAACTGAAGCTTTCTTT
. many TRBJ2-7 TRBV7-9 CASSGWPVPSYEQYF TGTGCCAGCAGTGGCTGGCCAGTGCCTTCCTACGAGCAGTACTTC
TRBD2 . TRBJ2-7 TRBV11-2 CASSFSGGTYEQYF TGTGCCAGCAGCTTCAGCGGGGGGACCTACGAGCAGTACTTC
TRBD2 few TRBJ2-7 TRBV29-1 CSVGSGAGNEQYF TGCAGCGTCGGGAGCGGGGCCGGGAACGAGCAGTACTTC
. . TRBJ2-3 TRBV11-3 CASSSGSFPTDTQYF TGTGCCAGCAGCTCAGGGTCTTTCCCCACAGATACGCAGTATTTT
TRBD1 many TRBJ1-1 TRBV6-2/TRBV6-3 CASNDRGEMNTEAFF TGTGCCAGCAATGACAGGGGGGAAATGAACACTGAAGCTTTCTTT
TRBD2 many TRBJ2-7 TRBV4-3 CASSQELAGGTYEQYF TGCGCCAGCAGCCAGGAACTAGCGGGAGGAACCTACGAGCAGTACTTC
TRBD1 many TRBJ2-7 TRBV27 CASSITRDSLSYEQYF TGTGCCAGCAGTATTACCCGGGACAGTCTTTCCTACGAGCAGTACTTC
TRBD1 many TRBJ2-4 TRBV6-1 CASSEEGGTGADIQYF TGTGCCAGCAGTGAAGAGGGGGGGACAGGGGCGGACATTCAGTACTTC
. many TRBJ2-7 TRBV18 CASSTDGGLEQYF TGTGCCAGCTCAACGGACGGCGGACTGGAGCAGTACTTC
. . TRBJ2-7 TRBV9 CASSASRTGNYEQYF TGTGCCAGCAGCGCCTCTCGGACGGGGAACTACGAGCAGTACTTC
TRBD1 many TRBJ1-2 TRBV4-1 CASSQAGLEQGANYGYTF TGCGCCAGCAGCCAAGCGGGTCTTGAACAGGGGGCTAACTATGGCTACACCTTC
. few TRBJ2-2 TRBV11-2 CASSFLQGDTGELFF TGTGCCAGCAGCTTCCTACAGGGCGACACCGGGGAGCTGTTTTTT
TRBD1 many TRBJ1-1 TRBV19 CASSMDRWGRMAFF TGTGCCAGTAGTATGGACAGGTGGGGGAGAATGGCTTTCTTT
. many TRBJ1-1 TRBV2 CATLGVATEAFF TGTGCCACCCTCGGGGTGGCAACTGAAGCTTTCTTT
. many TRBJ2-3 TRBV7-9 CASKGFTDTQYF TGTGCCAGCAAAGGGTTTACAGATACGCAGTATTTT
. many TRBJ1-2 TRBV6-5 CASSYSWQGNYGYTF TGTGCCAGCAGTTACAGTTGGCAGGGGAACTATGGCTACACCTTC
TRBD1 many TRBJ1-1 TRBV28 CASSRPLTGDTEAFF TGTGCCAGCAGTCGGCCCCTGACAGGGGATACTGAAGCTTTCTTT
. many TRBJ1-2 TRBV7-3 CASTGYYGYTF TGTGCCAGCACCGGGTACTATGGCTACACCTTC
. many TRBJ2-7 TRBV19 CASSLGTYSYEQYF TGTGCCAGTAGCCTAGGGACATACTCCTACGAGCAGTACTTC
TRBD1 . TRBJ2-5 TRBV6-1 CASTDREETQYF TGTGCCAGCACCGACAGGGAGGAGACCCAGTACTTC
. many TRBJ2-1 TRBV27 CASSLLGRGFSPIF TGTGCCAGCAGTTTACTCGGCAGGGGATTCAGCCCGATCTTC
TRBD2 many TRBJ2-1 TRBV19 CASSTPGLAGIVQFF TGTGCCAGTAGTACCCCTGGACTAGCGGGTATAGTGCAGTTCTTC
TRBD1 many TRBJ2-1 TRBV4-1 CASSQVRGRENEQFF TGCGCCAGCAGCCAAGTAAGGGGGCGAGAGAATGAGCAGTTCTTC
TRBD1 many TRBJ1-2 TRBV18 CASSIRTGGTAGYGYTF TGTGCCAGCTCCATTCGGACAGGCGGTACCGCCGGATATGGCTACACCTTC
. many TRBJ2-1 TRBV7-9 CASRDWKSGEQFF TGTGCCAGCCGGGACTGGAAATCGGGTGAGCAGTTCTTC
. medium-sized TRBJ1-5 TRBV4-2 CASSQDPRGDQPQHF TGTGCCAGCAGCCAAGATCCCAGGGGCGATCAGCCCCAGCATTTT
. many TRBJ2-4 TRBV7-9 CASSPDYDIQYF TGTGCCAGCAGCCCGGACTACGACATTCAGTACTTC
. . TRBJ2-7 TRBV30 CAWSVQGLPYEQYF TGTGCCTGGAGTGTACAAGGGCTTCCCTACGAGCAGTACTTC
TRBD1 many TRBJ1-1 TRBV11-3 CASSPDRGRTEAFF TGTGCCAGCAGCCCGGACAGGGGGCGGACTGAAGCTTTCTTT
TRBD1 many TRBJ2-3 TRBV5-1 CASGGLTGTGVTDTQYF TGCGCCAGCGGGGGACTAACCGGGACAGGGGTCACAGATACGCAGTATTTT
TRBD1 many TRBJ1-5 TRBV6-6 CASSYGTDRNQPQHF TGTGCCAGCAGTTACGGGACGGACAGGAATCAGCCCCAGCATTTT
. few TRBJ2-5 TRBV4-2 CASSQDQRPAEQYF TGTGCCAGCAGCCAAGATCAACGGCCCGCGGAGCAGTACTTC
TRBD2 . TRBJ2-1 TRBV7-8 CASSARARTSLSYNEQFF TGTGCCAGCAGCGCAAGAGCCCGGACTAGCCTATCCTACAATGAGCAGTTCTTC
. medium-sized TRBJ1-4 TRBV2 CASSQDTSTNEKLFF TGTGCCAGCAGCCAGGACACTTCAACTAATGAAAAACTGTTTTTT
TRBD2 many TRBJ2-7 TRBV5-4 CASSLLAGDYYEQYF TGTGCCAGCAGCTTGTTAGCGGGAGATTACTACGAGCAGTACTTC
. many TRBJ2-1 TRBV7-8 CASSLGSQGANYNEQFF TGTGCCAGCAGCTTAGGGTCCCAGGGTGCGAACTACAATGAGCAGTTCTTC
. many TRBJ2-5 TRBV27 CASSPEGRETQYF TGTGCCAGCAGCCCGGAGGGCCGAGAGACCCAGTACTTC
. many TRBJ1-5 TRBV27 CASSLGAASNQPQHF TGTGCCAGCAGTTTAGGGGCAGCCAGCAATCAGCCCCAGCATTTT